These T cell receptor beta chains were read from a single sample in a study of beta chain features in type 1 diabetes. The repertoire was sequenced with immunoSEQ multiplex PCR; TCRdb's copy has only in-frame clones and lacks some. The sample has 600,000 to 750,000 clones, 9.5% to 15% seen once; the top ten hold around 0.12%. The specimen was naive CD4+ T cells from blood. These receptors all stem from a man aged 30-40 years with type 1 diabetes. Each CDR3 is given with its conserved first and last residue. A D gene is named only where the DNA matches it firmly. Where a row states a size, it is once, few, many or the class of an expanded clone; other rows omit it.

TRBJ2-7 few TRBV7-2 TRBD1 TGTGCCAGCAGCACCGGGACAGGCGGGTACGAGCAGTACTTC CASSTGTGGYEQYF
TRBJ2-2 NA TRBV29-1 TRBD1 TGCAGCGCCGGGGACAGGGGGAACACCGGGGAGCTGTTTTTT CSAGDRGNTGELFF
TRBJ1-1 NA TRBV6-5 TRBD1 TGTGCCAGCAGTATCGACAGGGTGTACACTGAAGCTTTCTTT CASSIDRVYTEAFF
TRBJ1-5 NA TRBV14 NA TGTGCCAGCAGCCAATCGGACGCTAATCAGCCCCAGCATTTT CASSQSDANQPQHF
TRBJ2-3 few TRBV18 NA TGTGCCAGCTCACCAGATACTGCGCTTAGCACAGATACGCAGTATTTT CASSPDTALSTDTQYF
TRBJ1-2 few TRBV29-1 TRBD1 TGCAGCGTTGGGGACAGACAAGGGAACTATGGCTACACCTTC CSVGDRQGNYGYTF
TRBJ2-1 few TRBV7-2 NA TGTGCCAGCAGCCGCCCGGGAGCCCACAATGAGCAGTTCTTC CASSRPGAHNEQFF
TRBJ1-2 few TRBV9 NA TGTGCCAGCAGCGTAAATGGGGATAACTATGGCTACACCTTC CASSVNGDNYGYTF
TRBJ2-1 few TRBV7-2 TRBD2 TGTGCCAGCAGCCCAGCGGGGGACGTTAGGTACAATGAGCAGTTCTTC CASSPAGDVRYNEQFF
TRBJ2-5 NA TRBV2 TRBD1 TGTGCCAGCAACAGGGGACAAGAGACCCAGTACTTC CASNRGQETQYF
TRBJ2-7 NA TRBV5-1 NA TGCGCCAGCAGCTCCGGGACTGGAACCTACGAGCAGTACTTC CASSSGTGTYEQYF
TRBJ2-1 NA TRBV28 TRBD2 TGTGCCAGCACTCCGGGTAGCGGGGGTTACAATGAGCAGTTCTTC CASTPGSGGYNEQFF
TRBJ2-5 NA TRBV6-5 NA TGTGCCAGCAGCATCACCAGCCACCAAGAGACCCAGTACTTC CASSITSHQETQYF
TRBJ2-5 NA TRBV11-1 NA TGTGCCAGCAGCTTTTCCACAGGGAAAGAGACCCAGTACTTC CASSFSTGKETQYF
TRBJ1-1 NA TRBV18 NA TGTGCCAGCTCACCACCCTCGGGCACTGAAGCTTTCTTT CASSPPSGTEAFF
TRBJ2-5 NA TRBV5-6 TRBD2 TGTGCCAGCAGCCCCTGGACTAGCGGACAAGAGACCCAGTACTTC CASSPWTSGQETQYF
TRBJ2-1 NA TRBV7-2 TRBD2 TGTGCCAGCAGCTTATATGCTGCGGGGGGACAATCCTACAATGAGCAGTTCTTC CASSLYAAGGQSYNEQFF
TRBJ2-1 few TRBV29-1 NA TGCAGCGGCGGCGACAGCTTCTTCAGCTCCTACAATGAGCAGTTCTTC CSGGDSFFSSYNEQFF
TRBJ2-7 few TRBV4-3 NA TGCGCCAGCAGCCAAGATCGGTTGGGTCGCCAGAGGGAGCAGTACTTC CASSQDRLGRQREQYF
TRBJ2-5 NA TRBV7-9 NA TGTGCCAGCAGCACCCAGGGGTTGGGCGAGACCCAGTACTTC CASSTQGLGETQYF
TRBJ2-1 NA TRBV19 NA TGTGCCAGTAGTGGAGCGGACACCCAGGCGTACAATGAGCAGTTCTTC CASSGADTQAYNEQFF
TRBJ1-2 NA TRBV6-1 TRBD1 TGTGCCAGCAGTAACGGACAGGGTCCCCTCTATGGCTACACCTTC CASSNGQGPLYGYTF
TRBJ2-7 NA TRBV9 TRBD2 TGTGCCAGCAGCGCCGGACTAGCGGATACCTACGAGCAGTACTTC CASSAGLADTYEQYF
TRBJ1-2 few TRBV28 NA TGTGCCAGCAGTTTGGGGCGGGGCTATGGCTACACCTTC CASSLGRGYGYTF
TRBJ1-5 NA TRBV15 TRBD1 TGTGCCACCAGCGGGGGCGGGACAGGGGCTCAGCCCCAGCATTTT CATSGGGTGAQPQHF
TRBJ1-5 few TRBV19 NA TGTGCCAGTAACCCCGGACGCGAGTACGGTCCCCAGCATTTT CASNPGREYGPQHF
TRBJ1-2 NA TRBV2 TRBD1 TGTGCCAGCAGCGCCGGGACAGGGAACTATGGCTACACCTTC CASSAGTGNYGYTF
TRBJ2-5 few TRBV7-2 TRBD1 TGTGCCAGCAGCCCAACAGGGGTTACTCGAGGAGAGACCCAGTACTTC CASSPTGVTRGETQYF
TRBJ1-2 NA TRBV10-3 NA TGTGCCATCAGTGGCAATGGGGGGCTTGGCTACACCTTC CAISGNGGLGYTF
TRBJ2-1 NA TRBV11-3 NA TGTGCCAGCAGCTTATCCAGGGAAGGCAATGAGCAGTTCTTC CASSLSREGNEQFF
TRBJ2-3 few TRBV4-2 TRBD2 TGTGCCAGCAGCCGCGGGGGGGGTGGCACAGATACGCAGTATTTT CASSRGGGGTDTQYF
TRBJ1-3 NA TRBV7-9 TRBD1 TGTGCCAGCAGCTCGGACAGGGACTCTGGAAACACCATATATTTT CASSSDRDSGNTIYF
TRBJ1-4 few TRBV25-1 NA TGTGCCAGCTCCTGGAGGGAGGGGAATGAAAAACTGTTTTTT CASSWREGNEKLFF
TRBJ2-5 NA TRBV11-1 NA TGTGCCAGCAGCCCCAGGTCGGAGACCCAGTACTTC CASSPRSETQYF